This entry concerns a single T cell receptor (beta chain). The data are from a study of long-term antiretroviral therapy in people with HIV. V gave up 0 bases and J gave up 7 bases; unmatched junction bases: 4. CDR3 length: 15 residues. The V gene's germline CDR1 is SGHNT and CDR2 YENEEA. An immunoSEQ assay, version v3.0, was performed at survey level. Generated by immunoSEQ multiplex PCR, the TCRdb table keeps only in-frame clones and is missing some. The table has 9,000 to 15,000 clones, around 79% seen once. The sample was unsorted PBMCs, taken 0.8 years before starting antiretroviral therapy. The sequence was collected from a woman in her thirties or forties with HIV. The genes are TRBV11-3 and TRBJ2-2, with 8 positions matching TRBD1. DNA for the CDR3: TGTGCCAGCAGCTTAGAGACAGGGGAGGACGGGGAGCTGTTTTTT. Translated, it gives CASSLETGEDGELFF.